One T cell receptor beta chain is described in this entry. These data originate in a study of cytomegalovirus exposure and HLA in healthy donors. Study details: The 95 to 150 validation repertoires used the same platform as the roughly 620 first-cohort repertoires, a later analysis reported.

The CDR3 is 15 amino acids. V dropped 7 bases and J dropped 2; count of bases not matched to a gene: 9. CDR1 MNHEY and CDR2 SMNVEV come from the germline V gene (reference sequence). The donors were in the 120-subject validation cohort, distinct from the roughly 700-subject first cohort. Profiled with immunoSEQ multiplex PCR; TCRdb holds only in-frame clones, not every one. The sample includes approximately 120,000 clones, 89% of them seen just once. The sequence was obtained from a young woman in good health and CMV-seronegative. Sequenced sample: PBMCs. The rearrangement joins TRBV27 to TRBJ2-3, with 7 bases matching TRBD1. The CDR3 sequence: CASTSGTANTDTQYF. CDR3 nucleotide sequence: TGTGCCAGCACTTCAGGGACAGCTAACACAGATACGCAGTATTTT.